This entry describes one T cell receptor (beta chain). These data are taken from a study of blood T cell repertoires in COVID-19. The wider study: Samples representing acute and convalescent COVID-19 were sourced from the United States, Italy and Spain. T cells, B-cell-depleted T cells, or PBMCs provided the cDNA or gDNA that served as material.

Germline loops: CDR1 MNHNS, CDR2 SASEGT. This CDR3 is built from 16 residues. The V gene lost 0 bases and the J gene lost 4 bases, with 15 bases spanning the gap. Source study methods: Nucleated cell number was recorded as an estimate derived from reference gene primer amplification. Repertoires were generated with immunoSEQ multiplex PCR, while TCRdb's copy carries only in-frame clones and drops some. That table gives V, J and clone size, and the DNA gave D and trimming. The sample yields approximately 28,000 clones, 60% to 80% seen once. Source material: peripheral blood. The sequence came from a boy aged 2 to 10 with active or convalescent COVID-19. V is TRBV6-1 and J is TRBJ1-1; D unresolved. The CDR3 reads CASSEARVGGVTEAFF. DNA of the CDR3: TGTGCCAGCAGTGAAGCGCGGGTGGGAGGAGTCACTGAAGCTTTCTTT.